This T cell receptor beta chain is from a study of blood T cell repertoires in COVID-19. Assay: immunoSEQ multiplex PCR; the TCRdb copy retains only in-frame clones and omits some. This sample has over 85,000 clones, with about nine tenths found just once. Trimming removed 5 bases from V and 4 bases from J; junction bases left unmatched: 8. This CDR3 is 17 amino acids long. Germline V lookup: CDR1 KGHDR, CDR2 SFDVKD. Sample: peripheral blood. The receptor was derived from a human donor in a cohort sampled during active COVID-19. The chain employs TRBV24-1 and TRBJ2-2; 11 bases align to TRBD2. DNA of the CDR3: TGTGCCACCAGTGTTCATGGGACTAGCGGTTTCACCGGGGAGCTGTTTTTT. As protein: CATSVHGTSGFTGELFF.